This entry describes one TCR beta chain. Antigen unknown. Repertoires were generated with immunoSEQ multiplex PCR, while TCRdb's copy carries only in-frame clones and drops some. The sample includes 150,000 to 180,000 clones, roughly nine tenths of them seen just once. The source of the sample is a study of T cell responses to AZD1222 COVID-19 vaccine. General study findings and limits: A rise in Spike-specific TCR breadth and depth followed two AZD1222 doses.

With V trimmed by 4 bases and J by 0 bases, 6 bases remained unmatched. Germline V gives CDR1 MGHRA, CDR2 YSYEKL. This CDR3 region has 16 residues. The origin of this receptor is an adult in good health. The sequenced sample was peripheral blood, obtained on day 0 of MenACWY control vaccination. V and J are TRBV4-1 and TRBJ1-1, with 9 bases identical to TRBD1. The CDR3 loop is CASSLATGGLNTEAFF. The CDR3 DNA reads TGCGCCAGCAGCCTCGCGACAGGGGGATTGAACACTGAAGCTTTCTTT.